This T cell receptor (beta chain) originates from a study of shared clonotypes between healthy human individuals. CD45RO-negative, CCR7-selected cells formed the naive CD8 fraction, which excluded terminally differentiated effector memory CD45RA+ cells. The CDR3 spans 16 residues. The V gene lost 1 base and the J gene lost 4 bases, with 17 bases spanning the gap. Germline values: CDR1 SQVTM, CDR2 ANQGSEA. Authors' analysis steps: For the immunoSEQ data, sequences were junction-only without quality scores, so filtering differed. Assay used: immunoSEQ multiplex PCR; TCRdb lists only in-frame clones, some missing. The V and J calls and clone size come from that table; D and trimming were worked out from the DNA. The data show hundreds of thousands of clones, 90% to 95% seen once.

What was sequenced was naive CD8+ T cells sorted from blood. This rearrangement joins TRBV29-1 to TRBJ2-4, with D perhaps matching TRBD1 (6 bases). The clonotype originates from a woman aged 25 to 39 in good health. The chain's CDR3 is CSVEVGGREFKNIQYF. CDR3 coding DNA: TGCAGCGTTGAAGTTGGGGGCAGGGAATTTAAAAACATTCAGTACTTC.